A selection of T cell receptor beta chains follows, all from one sample in a study of CD8 T cells in ankylosing spondylitis. TCRdb re-derived calls from the 5' RACE reads in MiXCR, one entry per CDR3 protein. Of 450,000 or so distinct CDR3 sequences listed, roughly 27% are singletons. The sample was blood, either unsorted or a sorted T cell fraction (not recorded which). The origin of the receptors is a male donor with ankylosing spondylitis. CDR3s include the opening cysteine and the closing phenylalanine or tryptophan. D genes are given only for firm matches. Not every row has a clone size; where given, it reads once, few, many or a size class.

j_gene: TRBJ2-5
v_gene: TRBV5-1
d_gene: TRBD2
abundance: -
CDR3nt: TGCGCCAGCAGCCATGGACTAGCGGGAGAGTTTGAGACCCAGTACTTC
CDR3aa: CASSHGLAGEFETQYF

j_gene: TRBJ1-2
v_gene: TRBV6-1
d_gene: TRBD1
abundance: -
CDR3nt: TGTGCCAGCAACTATGCCCGGGACAGATTCTATGGCTACACCTTC
CDR3aa: CASNYARDRFYGYTF

j_gene: TRBJ1-5
v_gene: TRBV7-2
d_gene: -
abundance: many
CDR3nt: TGTGCCAGCAGCCCTTTAGGGTATAGCAATCAGCCCCAGCATTTT
CDR3aa: CASSPLGYSNQPQHF

j_gene: TRBJ2-5
v_gene: TRBV5-1
d_gene: -
abundance: -
CDR3nt: TGCGCCAGCAGCTTGGAACCCGGACTAAGCCAAGAGACCCAGTACTTC
CDR3aa: CASSLEPGLSQETQYF

j_gene: TRBJ2-1
v_gene: TRBV11-2
d_gene: -
abundance: many
CDR3nt: TGCGCCAGCAGCTTCCGGAGCTCCTACAATGAGCAGTTCTTC
CDR3aa: CASSFRSSYNEQFF

j_gene: TRBJ1-6
v_gene: TRBV7-9
d_gene: -
abundance: few
CDR3nt: TGTGCCAGCAGCGCGACTCCCGGTGCTTCACCCCTCCACTTT
CDR3aa: CASSATPGASPLHF

j_gene: TRBJ2-2
v_gene: TRBV10-2
d_gene: TRBD1
abundance: few
CDR3nt: TGCGCCAGCGGAGGGCGCGGACAGGGCACCGGGGAGCTGTTTTTT
CDR3aa: CASGGRGQGTGELFF

j_gene: TRBJ1-6
v_gene: TRBV6-1
d_gene: -
abundance: -
CDR3nt: TGTGCCAGCAGTGACCCTCTGGGGGCGACCAATTCACCCCTCCACTTT
CDR3aa: CASSDPLGATNSPLHF

j_gene: TRBJ2-5
v_gene: TRBV4-2
d_gene: -
abundance: -
CDR3nt: TGTGCCAGCAGCCTCGGGAAGAGGGGCCTATATGAGACCCAGTACTTC
CDR3aa: CASSLGKRGLYETQYF

j_gene: TRBJ2-1
v_gene: TRBV7-8
d_gene: TRBD2
abundance: -
CDR3nt: TGTGCCAGCAGCGCACCGGGACTAACCTACAATGAGCAGTTCTTC
CDR3aa: CASSAPGLTYNEQFF

j_gene: TRBJ1-6
v_gene: TRBV11-3
d_gene: -
abundance: few
CDR3nt: TGTGCCAGCAGCCAAGGGGCAGTTGATTCACCCCTCCACTTT
CDR3aa: CASSQGAVDSPLHF

j_gene: TRBJ2-2
v_gene: TRBV7-7
d_gene: -
abundance: once
CDR3nt: TGTGCCAGCAGCCCATTCAGCGCGGCAGGAGGGAACACCGGGGAGCTGTTTTTT
CDR3aa: CASSPFSAAGGNTGELFF

j_gene: TRBJ2-7
v_gene: TRBV7-9
d_gene: TRBD2
abundance: -
CDR3nt: TGTGCCAGCAGCACTAGCGGGAGCTCCTACGAGCAGTACTTC
CDR3aa: CASSTSGSSYEQYF

j_gene: TRBJ2-1
v_gene: TRBV29-1
d_gene: -
abundance: few
CDR3nt: TGCAGCGTGCCCCCAGGGGGGGATGAGCAGTTCTTC
CDR3aa: CSVPPGGDEQFF

j_gene: TRBJ2-5
v_gene: TRBV20-1
d_gene: -
abundance: -
CDR3nt: TGCAGTGCTATACAGGGAGTAAAAGAGACCCAGTACTTC
CDR3aa: CSAIQGVKETQYF

j_gene: TRBJ1-2
v_gene: TRBV18
d_gene: TRBD1
abundance: -
CDR3nt: TGTGCCAGCTCAGGTGTGGAGGGGGCGCGCGGCTACACCTTC
CDR3aa: CASSGVEGARGYTF

j_gene: TRBJ1-5
v_gene: TRBV2
d_gene: -
abundance: -
CDR3nt: TGTGCCAGCAAGATGACGGATAACAATCAGCCCCAGCATTTT
CDR3aa: CASKMTDNNQPQHF

j_gene: TRBJ1-5
v_gene: TRBV20-1
d_gene: TRBD1
abundance: -
CDR3nt: TGCAGTGTACACCGGGACAGGGATCAGCCCCAGCATTTT
CDR3aa: CSVHRDRDQPQHF

j_gene: TRBJ1-2
v_gene: TRBV5-1
d_gene: -
abundance: few
CDR3nt: TGCGCCAGCAGCCCCCGAGTGGCTGGCTATGGCTACACCTTC
CDR3aa: CASSPRVAGYGYTF

j_gene: TRBJ2-3
v_gene: TRBV5-5
d_gene: TRBD1
abundance: -
CDR3nt: TGTGCCAGCAGCCGACAGGGGCCTGGTGCAGATACGCAGTATTTT
CDR3aa: CASSRQGPGADTQYF

j_gene: TRBJ2-5
v_gene: TRBV11-2
d_gene: -
abundance: -
CDR3nt: TGTGCCAGCAGCTCTGGACCACCTCGGGAGACCCAGTACTTC
CDR3aa: CASSSGPPRETQYF

j_gene: TRBJ2-1
v_gene: TRBV29-1
d_gene: TRBD2
abundance: few
CDR3nt: TGCAGCGTCGTAACCCGGCCGGGGACTAGCGGGAGTGGGAATGAGCAGTTCTTC
CDR3aa: CSVVTRPGTSGSGNEQFF

j_gene: TRBJ1-2
v_gene: TRBV5-1
d_gene: -
abundance: few
CDR3nt: TGCGCCAGCACGGAGGTTCCCCAGGGGTATGGCTACACCTTC
CDR3aa: CASTEVPQGYGYTF

j_gene: TRBJ2-2
v_gene: TRBV4-1
d_gene: -
abundance: -
CDR3nt: TGCGCCAGCAGCCAAGATAGGACCACCGGGGAGCTGTTTTTT
CDR3aa: CASSQDRTTGELFF

j_gene: TRBJ1-3
v_gene: TRBV20-1
d_gene: -
abundance: -
CDR3nt: TGCAGTGCTAGAAAACCCCGGGACTTCGGGAACACCATATATTTT
CDR3aa: CSARKPRDFGNTIYF

j_gene: TRBJ1-2
v_gene: TRBV29-1
d_gene: -
abundance: few
CDR3nt: TGCAGCGTTGATGAACGAGGGGAAGGCTATGGCTACACCTTC
CDR3aa: CSVDERGEGYGYTF

j_gene: TRBJ2-6
v_gene: TRBV15
d_gene: -
abundance: -
CDR3nt: TGTGCCACCAGCAGAGAGGGCTCTGGGGCCAACGTCCTGACTTTC
CDR3aa: CATSREGSGANVLTF

j_gene: TRBJ2-3
v_gene: TRBV12-3/TRBV12-4
d_gene: -
abundance: -
CDR3nt: TGTGCCAGCAGCCCCCCGCTGACCGGCACAGATACGCAGTATTTT
CDR3aa: CASSPPLTGTDTQYF

j_gene: TRBJ2-1
v_gene: TRBV27
d_gene: -
abundance: -
CDR3nt: TGTGCCAGCAGTCCGGCGGGACTCCATAAGGGCTACAATGAGCAGTTCTTC
CDR3aa: CASSPAGLHKGYNEQFF

j_gene: TRBJ2-3
v_gene: TRBV5-1
d_gene: -
abundance: -
CDR3nt: TGCGCCAGCAGCTTGGATAGCGGGACAGGCACAGATACGCAGTATTTT
CDR3aa: CASSLDSGTGTDTQYF

j_gene: TRBJ2-1
v_gene: TRBV7-2
d_gene: TRBD2
abundance: few
CDR3nt: TGTGCCAGCATTTCCAGCGGGAGTCCTTACAATGAGCAGTTCTTC
CDR3aa: CASISSGSPYNEQFF